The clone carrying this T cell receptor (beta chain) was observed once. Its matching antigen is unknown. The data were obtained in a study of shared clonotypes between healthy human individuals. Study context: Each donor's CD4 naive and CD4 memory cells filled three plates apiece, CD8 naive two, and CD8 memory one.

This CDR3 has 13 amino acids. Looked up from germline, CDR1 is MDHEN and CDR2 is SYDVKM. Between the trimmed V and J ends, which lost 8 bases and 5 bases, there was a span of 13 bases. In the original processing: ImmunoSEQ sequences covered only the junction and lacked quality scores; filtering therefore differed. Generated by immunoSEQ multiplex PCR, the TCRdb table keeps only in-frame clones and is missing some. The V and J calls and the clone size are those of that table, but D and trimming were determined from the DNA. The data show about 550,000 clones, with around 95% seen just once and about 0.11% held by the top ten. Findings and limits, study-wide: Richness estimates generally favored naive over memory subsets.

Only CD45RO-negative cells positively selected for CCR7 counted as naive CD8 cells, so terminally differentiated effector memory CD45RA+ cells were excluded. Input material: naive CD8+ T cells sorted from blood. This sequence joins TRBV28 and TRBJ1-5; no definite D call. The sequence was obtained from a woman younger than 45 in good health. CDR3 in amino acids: CASVQGFDQPQHF. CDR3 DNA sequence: TGTGCCAGCGTACAAGGGTTTGATCAGCCCCAGCATTTT.